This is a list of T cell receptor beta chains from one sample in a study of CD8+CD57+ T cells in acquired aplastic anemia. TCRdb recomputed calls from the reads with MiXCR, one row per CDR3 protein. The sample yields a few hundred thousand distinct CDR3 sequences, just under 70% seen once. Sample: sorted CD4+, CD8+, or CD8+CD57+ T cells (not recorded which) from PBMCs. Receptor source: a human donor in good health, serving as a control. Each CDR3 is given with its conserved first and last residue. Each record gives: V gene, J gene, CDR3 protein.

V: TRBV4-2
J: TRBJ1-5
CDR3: CASSKTTGGVWDEHF

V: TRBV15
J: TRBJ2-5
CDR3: CATSLLGLLARETQYF

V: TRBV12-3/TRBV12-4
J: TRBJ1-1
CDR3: CASSTIAMTGRGMNTEAFF

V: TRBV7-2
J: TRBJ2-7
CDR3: CASSIGQVSSYEQYF

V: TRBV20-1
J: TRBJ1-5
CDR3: CSARGRLDSNQPQHF

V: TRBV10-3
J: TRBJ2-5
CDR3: CVISGGPRETQYF

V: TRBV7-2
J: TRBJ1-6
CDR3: CASSSRPDYSYTLHF

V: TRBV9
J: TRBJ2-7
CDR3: CASSAGTGQSASYEQYF

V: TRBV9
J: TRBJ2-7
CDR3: CASRGGVCPYEQYF

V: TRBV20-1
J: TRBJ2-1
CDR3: CSAEGVIWGHEQFF

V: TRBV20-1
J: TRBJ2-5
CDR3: CSALDGSGQETQYF

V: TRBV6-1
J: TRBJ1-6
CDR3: CASSGAPYGAGAYSPLHF

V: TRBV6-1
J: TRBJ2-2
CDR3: CASSDPGELFF

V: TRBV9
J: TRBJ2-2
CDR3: CASSVHRELNTEQLFF

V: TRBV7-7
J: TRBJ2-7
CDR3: CASSSSQGTDEQYF

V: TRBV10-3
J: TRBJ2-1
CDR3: CASSDTATSNEQFF

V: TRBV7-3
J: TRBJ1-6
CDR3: CASSRRGRYNSPLHF

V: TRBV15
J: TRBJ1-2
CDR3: CATSRADRVEYGYTF

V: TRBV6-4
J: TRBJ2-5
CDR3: CASSVVSGGPEETQYF

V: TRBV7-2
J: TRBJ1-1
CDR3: CASSQETGGTEAFF

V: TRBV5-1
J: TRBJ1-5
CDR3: CASSFDQRHHF

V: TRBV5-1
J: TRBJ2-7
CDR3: CASSLRASDSSYEQYF

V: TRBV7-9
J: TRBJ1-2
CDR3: CASSLNGGRSYGYTF

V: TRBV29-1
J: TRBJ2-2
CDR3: CSAGSQNTGELFF

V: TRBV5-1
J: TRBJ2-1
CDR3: CASSFGTCSALSSGSSYNEQFF

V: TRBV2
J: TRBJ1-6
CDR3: CASSELGGSPLHF

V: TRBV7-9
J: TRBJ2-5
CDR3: CASSTARAGAYQETQYF

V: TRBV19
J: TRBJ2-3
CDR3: CASSKGQGGYSSTDTQYF